These 23 T cell receptor beta chains came from one sample sequenced in a study of blood T cells in healthy people across ages. Primed by a sample-barcoded 5' primer and a J-beta primer mix, a second PCR proceeded for about 7 to 11 cycles. TCRdb used MiXCR to reprocess the 5' RACE reads, holding one entry per CDR3 protein. The profile shows roughly 700,000 distinct CDR3 sequences, around 45% of them singletons. Sequencing was done on a sample of blood. Receptors were obtained from a woman aged 60 to 75 in good health.

The chain couples TRBV16 to TRBJ2-5; perhaps D is TRBD1 or TRBD2 (5 bases each). CDR1 and CDR2 (germline): KGHSY, FQNENV. The CDR3 runs 15 residues. Trimming took off 2 bases at V and 5 bases at J, with 15 bases between the two ends. CDR3 bases: TGTGCCAGCAGCCAACGAACCCCGGGACGGGAGACCCAGTACTTC. It encodes CASSQRTPGRETQYF.

The V gene is TRBV29-1, the J gene TRBJ2-3, with D tentatively TRBD2 (6 bases). Germline CDR1 and CDR2: SQVTM and ANQGSEA. This CDR3 is built from 14 residues. Trimming cost V 4 bases and J 2 bases, with 13 bases left between them. The DNA of the CDR3 is TGCAGCGTTGTGCAGGCGGGAATCACAGATACGCAGTATTTT. Its protein product is CSVVQAGITDTQYF.

The V gene is TRBV28, the J gene TRBJ2-7, with unresolved D. Deletions cut 4 bases from V and 2 bases from J, with 18 bases between. CDR3 size: 16 residues. Germline loops: CDR1 MDHEN, CDR2 SYDVKM. For the CDR3, the DNA is TGTGCCAGCAGTTCCTGGTCGGACGGCCACCCCTACGAGCAGTACTTC. Protein: CASSSWSDGHPYEQYF.

The chain combines TRBV7-2 with TRBJ1-1, with 8 bases identical to TRBD1. The junction had 12 bases not matched to a gene; V was cut back by 5 bases and J by 10 bases. This CDR3 has 14 residues. CDR1 SGHTA and CDR2 FQGNSA come from the germline V gene. The CDR3 sequence is CASSPRTGTSRAFF. CDR3 DNA sequence: TGTGCCAGCAGCCCGAGGACAGGGACGAGTCGAGCTTTCTTT.

For the CDR3, the DNA is TGCAGCGTTGAGGAAGGGGAGACCCAGTACTTC. It is translated as CSVEEGETQYF. This chain links TRBV29-1 with TRBJ2-5, with no clear D. The V gene lost 3 bases and the J gene lost 5 bases, with 7 bases spanning the gap. This CDR3 has 11 residues. Germline CDR1 and CDR2: SQVTM and ANQGSEA.

This clonotype was found a few times. The chain uses TRBV7-9 and TRBJ1-1, with D possibly matching TRBD1 (5 bases). V was trimmed by 3 bases and J by 9 bases, leaving 11 bases between them. There are 12 residues in the CDR3. Germline V gene lookup returns CDR1 SEHNR and CDR2 FQNEAQ (reference sequence). DNA of the CDR3: TGTGCCAGCAGCTTTCCCGGGACTCAAGCTTTCTTT. It yields the protein CASSFPGTQAFF.

This clonotype was picked up a small number of times. The chain joins TRBV6-5 to TRBJ2-3, with 7 bases fitting TRBD1. The V gene end was trimmed by 8 bases and the J gene end by 2 bases; junction bases not matched to a gene: 4. This CDR3 comprises 13 residues. Per the germline V gene, CDR1 is MNHEY and CDR2 is SVGAGI. Here the CDR3 DNA reads TGTGCCAGCGGCAGGGGGACCACAGATACGCAGTATTTT. Its translation: CASGRGTTDTQYF.

This clonotype was seen more than once but under ten times. V and J are TRBV20-1 and TRBJ1-2; D is perhaps TRBD1 (5 bases). The CDR3 covers 12 residues. V was shortened by 1 base and J by 3 bases, with 6 bases between the two germline ends. Germline V lookup: CDR1 DFQATT, CDR2 SNEGSKA (reference sequence). Written as DNA, the CDR3 is TGCAGTGCTAGAGGGGGGGACTATGGCTACACCTTC. Protein: CSARGGDYGYTF.

This chain joins TRBV4-2 and TRBJ2-7, with 9 bases matching TRBD2. CDR1 LGHNA and CDR2 YNFKEQ come from the germline V gene. This CDR3 region has 16 residues. The J segment lost 2 bases and the V segment lost 0 bases, leaving 5 bases of the junction unmatched. CDR3 amino acids: CASSQEASGATYEQYF. As DNA, the CDR3 is TGTGCCAGCAGCCAAGAAGCTAGCGGGGCGACCTACGAGCAGTACTTC.

This chain joins TRBV4-3 and TRBJ2-3, with TRBD2 identical over 7 bases. Per germline, CDR1 LGHNA and CDR2 YSLEER. The CDR3 totals 16 residues. V trimming: 5 bases; J trimming: 2 bases; junction bases outside the gene matches: 10. This CDR3 is CASSKVGGGPTDTQYF. As DNA, the CDR3 is TGCGCCAGCAGCAAAGTCGGCGGGGGTCCCACAGATACGCAGTATTTT.

The chain recombines TRBV5-8 with TRBJ2-5; weak D call: TRBD1 (6 bases). The CDR3 is 15 residues long. Germline values: CDR1 SGHTS, CDR2 YDEGEE. V was shortened by 0 bases and J by 3 bases, with 12 bases between the two germline ends. The CDR3 region is CASSLVVGAKETQYF. For the CDR3, the DNA is TGTGCCAGCAGCTTGGTCGTGGGGGCTAAAGAGACCCAGTACTTC.

The CDR3 region is CASSGEIGWDKNIQYF. DNA for the CDR3: TGTGCCAGCAGCGGGGAGATTGGGTGGGACAAAAACATTCAGTACTTC. This sequence joins TRBV5-4 and TRBJ2-4, with TRBD2 as a possible D gene (5 bases). Germline values: CDR1 SGHNT, CDR2 YYREEE (reference sequence). This CDR3 has 16 residues. V gave up 4 bases and J gave up 3 bases, with 17 bases separating them.

This clonotype was seen a handful of times. V usage is TRBV2 and J usage is TRBJ2-1, with no clear D. Trimming left V 4 bases short and J 2 bases short, with 12 bases between. CDR3 length equals 15 residues. Per the germline V gene, CDR1 is SNHLY and CDR2 is FYNNEI. In nucleotides, the CDR3 is TGTGCCAGCAGTGGGGTCCTCGGAACCTACAATGAGCAGTTCTTC. This sequence encodes CASSGVLGTYNEQFF.

This clonotype came up once. The chain uses TRBV7-2 and TRBJ2-7; D unresolved. The DNA end favors TRBJ2-5, so the J call may be wrong. Germline lookup yields CDR1 SGHTA and CDR2 FQGNSA. CDR3 length equals 14 residues. As DNA, the CDR3 is TGTGCCAGCAGCCCCCTCGTGGATGCGGAGACCCAGTACTTC. Protein: CASSPLVDAETQYF.

The chain recombines TRBV14 with TRBJ2-6; D ambiguous. Germline-derived CDR1 and CDR2 are SGHDN and FVKESK. Trimming removed 4 bases from V and 0 bases from J, with 16 bases in between. This CDR3 region has 18 residues. The CDR3 sequence is CASSRPQTRSSGANVLTF. For the CDR3, the DNA is TGTGCCAGCAGCCGTCCACAGACCCGGAGCTCTGGGGCCAACGTCCTGACTTTC.

The chain links TRBV6-6 to TRBJ1-2; 9 bases agree with TRBD1. The germline gives CDR1 MNHNY, CDR2 SVGAGI (reference sequence). V was pared by 5 bases and J by 8 bases, with 9 bases of the junction left unmatched. This CDR3 spans 14 amino acids. The DNA of the CDR3 is TGTGCCAGCAGTCCCCGGGACAGGGATTGGGGCTACACCTTC. This gives the protein CASSPRDRDWGYTF.

The chain couples TRBV2 to TRBJ2-5; TRBD2 agrees at 8 bases. Germline V gene lookup returns CDR1 SNHLY and CDR2 FYNNEI. This CDR3 has 13 residues. V dropped 4 bases and J dropped 2; count of bases not matched to a gene: 0. CDR3 in amino acids: CASSASGQETQYF. The CDR3 DNA reads as TGTGCCAGCAGTGCTAGCGGGCAAGAGACCCAGTACTTC.

The chain has TRBV20-1 and TRBJ1-2; D remains ambiguous. The CDR3 consists of 10 residues. The ends were cut back, 5 bases at V and 8 bases at J, with 9 bases in the middle. Germline CDR1 and CDR2: DFQATT and SNEGSKA (reference sequence). The CDR3 sequence is CSALNGGYTF. CDR3 bases: TGCAGTGCTCTTAACGGGGGCTACACCTTC.

On this clonotype itself: The junction differs from germline at one of its ends, possibly a read error. The chain employs TRBV7-2 and TRBJ2-5; possibly TRBD1 for D (5 bases). The germline V gene encodes CDR1 SGHTA and CDR2 FQGNSA. The CDR3 contains 13 residues. The CDR3 sequence: CAGSNRLEETQYF. In DNA form, the CDR3 reads TGTGCCGGCAGCAACAGGTTGGAGGAGACCCAGTACTTC.

This clonotype was picked up a small number of times. V and J are TRBV12-3 or TRBV12-4 and TRBJ2-5; TRBD2 is a possible D gene (5 bases). V lost 6 bases to trimming and J lost 4 bases, with 12 bases between them. The CDR3 runs 13 residues. The CDR3 sequence is CASSRNSAETQYF. The CDR3 nucleotides read TGTGCCAGCAGCCGTAATAGCGCAGAGACCCAGTACTTC.

J is TRBJ2-1 and V is TRBV20-1; 7 positions agree with TRBD2. Germline CDR1 reads DFQATT; CDR2 reads SNEGSKA (reference sequence). CDR3 size: 15 residues. J lost 4 bases, V lost 1 base, and 7 bases had no gene match. DNA for the CDR3: TGCAGTGCTAGAGCTCTCGCGGGAGATTACAATGAGCAGTTCTTC. The encoded protein is CSARALAGDYNEQFF.

The chain is built from TRBV9 and TRBJ1-1; D gene uncertain. CDR1 SGDLS and CDR2 YYNGEE come from the germline V gene. The V end lost 0 bases, the J end lost 4 bases, and 13 bases lay between the germline ends. The CDR3 has 15 residues. The CDR3 is CASSVDWDGSTEAFF. The DNA of the CDR3 is TGTGCCAGCAGCGTAGATTGGGATGGGAGCACTGAAGCTTTCTTT.

The CDR3 region is CASSVGTSGSVGQETQYF. In DNA form, the CDR3 reads TGTGCCAGCAGCGTAGGTACTAGCGGGAGTGTGGGTCAAGAGACCCAGTACTTC. This chain connects TRBV9 to TRBJ2-5; 11 bases align to TRBD2. Germline values: CDR1 SGDLS, CDR2 YYNGEE. This CDR3 comprises 18 residues. Losses at the gene ends were 0 bases for V and 2 bases for J; bases not matched to a gene: 9.